This TCR beta chain was found in a study of blood T cells in healthy people across ages. Study-wide background: In model experiments, template switching was able to capture about one barcoded beta molecule for every two T cells that were present.

This CDR3 spans 15 amino acids. Trimming took 3 bases from V and 8 from J; bases not matched to a gene: 7. With respect to this clonotype: The antigen is undetermined.

Alongside a J-beta primer mix, a sample-barcoded 5' primer served in a second PCR lasting about 7 to 12 cycles. A single record per CDR3 protein comes from TCRdb applying MiXCR to the 5' RACE reads. Here the sample spans about 400,000 distinct CDR3 sequences, roughly half being singletons. Points from the study as a whole: What prevented conclusive comparison of naive and antigen-experienced cells was that PBMCs were unsorted. Age showed a roughly linear inverse relationship with TCR beta diversity per million T cells.

Healthy Caucasian individuals from Russia aged roughly 6 to 100 were enrolled as donors. The specimen was blood. The rearrangement links TRBV12-3 or TRBV12-4 to TRBJ2-1; TRBD2 matches 10 bases. The origin of this receptor is a man in his fifties or sixties in good health. This CDR3 reads CASSLPSGSFHEQFF. The CDR3 DNA follows: TGTGCCAGCAGTTTGCCTAGCGGGAGTTTCCATGAGCAGTTCTTC.